The 21 T cell receptor beta chains presented below share a single source sample, sequenced in a study of neurological immune-mediated disorders. One entry per CDR3 protein, called by TCRdb with MiXCR from the 5' RACE reads. The repertoire holds 95,000 to 150,000 distinct CDR3 sequences, with roughly 3.2% as singletons. Material: PBMCs. The receptors were sampled from a woman in her twenties or thirties with multiple sclerosis.

This clonotype was seen at least ten times. The chain recombines TRBV12-3 or TRBV12-4 with TRBJ2-4, with TRBD2 identical over 11 bases. After removal of 2 bases from V and 6 bases from J, the junction contained 18 bases not matched to a gene. The CDR3 runs 20 residues. CDR3 nucleotides: TGTGCCAGCAGTTTATGGGAAGTAGCGGGAGGGGCTCGTTGGAGAAACATTCAGTACTTC. It encodes CASSLWEVAGGARWRNIQYF.

This clonotype was detected ten times or more. The chain couples TRBV4-3 to TRBJ2-1; D may be TRBD1 (6 bases). The germline gives CDR1 LGHNA, CDR2 YSLEER. V lost 2 bases to trimming and J lost 4 bases, with 15 bases between them. This CDR3 is 16 amino acids long. Here the CDR3 reads CASSQQQGTPYNEQFF. CDR3 in DNA: TGCGCCAGCAGCCAACAACAGGGAACCCCTTACAATGAGCAGTTCTTC.

There are many counts of this clonotype. The chain combines TRBV20-1 with TRBJ1-4; D unresolved. Per germline, CDR1 DFQATT and CDR2 SNEGSKA (reference sequence). The V end lost 0 bases, the J end lost 7 bases, and 15 bases lay between the germline ends. The CDR3 is made up of 15 amino acids. Written as DNA, the CDR3 is TGCAGTGCTAGAGATACCGTGGGTAGAGGTGAAAAACTGTTTTTT. The encoded protein is CSARDTVGRGEKLFF.

This clonotype was counted at least ten times. The CDR3 DNA reads TGCAGCGTTGGGCTAGCTATGTCCTACAATGAGCAGTTCTTC. This codes for CSVGLAMSYNEQFF. This chain links TRBV29-1 with TRBJ2-1; possibly TRBD2 for D (5 bases). Germline values: CDR1 SQVTM, CDR2 ANQGSEA. The CDR3 spans 14 residues. V dropped 4 bases and J dropped 1 base, with 11 bases sitting between them.

This clonotype came up many times. This chain uses TRBV5-1 with TRBJ2-1; no clear D. The CDR3 sequence is 13 residues long. Per the germline V gene, CDR1 is SGHRS and CDR2 is YFSETQ. Trimming cost V 0 bases and J 2 bases, with 3 bases left between them. The CDR3 is CASSLDPYNEQFF. The CDR3 nucleotides read TGCGCCAGCAGCTTGGACCCCTACAATGAGCAGTTCTTC. The full variable domain, completed using reference TRBV5-1 and TRBJ2-1, is KAGVTQTPRYLIKTRGQQVTLSCSPISGHRSVSWYQQTPGQGLQFLFEYFSETQRNKGNFPGRFSGRQFSNSRSEMNVSTLELGDSALYLCASSLDPYNEQFFGPGTRLTVL.

This clonotype was seen at least ten times. The chain recombines TRBV7-9 with TRBJ2-3, with no clear D. Germline V gene sequence: CDR1 SEHNR, CDR2 FQNEAQ (reference sequence). This CDR3 has 13 amino acids. V lost 6 bases and J lost 2, with 9 bases in between. CDR3 in DNA: TGTGCCAGCAGTGAGGAGAACACAGATACGCAGTATTTT. Translated, it gives CASSEENTDTQYF.

The chain carries TRBV4-3 and TRBJ2-3; tentatively, D is TRBD2 (5 bases). This CDR3 comprises 15 residues. Trimming removed 1 base at V and 5 bases at J, with 13 bases between. The germline V gene encodes CDR1 LGHNA and CDR2 YSLEER. This CDR3 is CASSQAIGVGDTQYF. The CDR3 DNA is TGCGCCAGCAGCCAAGCTATCGGGGTGGGAGATACGCAGTATTTT.

This clonotype has a handful of counts. This chain connects TRBV20-1 to TRBJ2-5; the D is unclear. Germline V gene lookup returns CDR1 DFQATT and CDR2 SNEGSKA (reference sequence). This CDR3 has 10 residues. V was pared by 3 bases and J by 5 bases, with 4 bases between. The CDR3 DNA reads as TGCAGTGCTAGTTTGGAGACCCAGTACTTC. This codes for CSASLETQYF.

This clonotype came up many times. The rearrangement uses TRBV12-3 or TRBV12-4 and TRBJ2-1, with 7 nucleotides matching TRBD1. The CDR3 has 11 amino acids. V lost 3 bases, J lost 10 bases, and 0 bases stayed unmatched. For the CDR3, the DNA is TGTGCCAGCAGTTTGGACAGGGAGCAGTTCTTC. It encodes CASSLDREQFF.

In its sample, this clonotype was seen a few times. The chain recombines TRBV20-1 with TRBJ2-5, with 8 bases fitting TRBD1. From germline, CDR1 is DFQATT and CDR2 SNEGSKA (reference sequence). The junction had 11 bases not matched to a gene; V was cut back by 3 bases and J by 8 bases. CDR3 length: 14 residues. The CDR3 nucleotides are TGCAGTGCTAGTCCCAGGGGGCCTGGGTATACCCAGTACTTC. As protein: CSASPRGPGYTQYF.

The table lists this clonotype with many counts. The rearrangement joins TRBV6-5 to TRBJ1-6; no firm D call. The germline V and J ends were trimmed by 2 bases and 9 bases, with 14 bases remaining between them. Germline CDR1 MNHEY, CDR2 SVGAGI. This CDR3 is 15 amino acids long. CDR3 amino acids: CASSYETIPSSPLHF. The CDR3, as DNA: TGTGCCAGCAGTTACGAGACCATCCCAAGTTCACCCCTCCACTTT.

This clonotype was seen ten or more times. This chain's CDR3 is CASSPTGAQPQHF. CDR3 nucleotide sequence: TGTGCCAGCAGCCCCACGGGGGCTCAGCCCCAGCATTTT. The chain carries TRBV16 and TRBJ1-5; possibly TRBD1 for D (6 bases). Germline CDR1 is KGHSY and CDR2 is FQNENV. V lost 4 bases, J lost 6 bases, and 10 bases lay in between. The CDR3 is 13 residues long.

This clonotype has a count of ten or more. V gene TRBV5-5 combines with J gene TRBJ1-2; TRBD1 matches 8 bases. Germline values: CDR1 SGHKS, CDR2 YYEKEE (reference sequence). The length of the CDR3 is 16 residues. Trimming removed 4 bases from V and 2 bases from J; junction bases left unmatched: 10. CDR3 amino acids: CASSRGAGGSNYGYTF. The CDR3 bases are TGTGCCAGCAGCCGGGGGGCAGGGGGCTCCAACTATGGCTACACCTTC.

This clonotype has ten or more counts. The chain joins TRBV7-2 to TRBJ2-2; D call uncertain. There are 16 residues in the CDR3. CDR1 and CDR2 from the germline V gene are SGHTA and FQGNSA. Trimming shortened V by 5 bases and J by 1 base, and 14 bases separated the two germline ends. The CDR3 reads CASSMQAIWNTGELFF. CDR3 nucleotides: TGTGCCAGCAGCATGCAGGCAATCTGGAACACCGGGGAGCTGTTTTTT. Based on the CDR3 plus reference TRBV7-2 and TRBJ2-2, the full variable domain is GAGVSQSPSNKVTEKGKDVELRCDPISGHTALYWYRQSLGQGLEFLIYFQGNSAPDKSGLPSDRFSAERTGGSVSTLTIQRTQQEDSAVYLCASSMQAIWNTGELFFGEGSRLTVL.

The sample holds many counts of this clonotype. One end of the junction varies from germline; a read error may be responsible. The chain is built from TRBV20-1 and TRBJ1-4, with a possible D match to TRBD1 (6 bases). The germline V gene has CDR1 DFQATT and CDR2 SNEGSKA (reference sequence). The CDR3 is 11 residues long. In DNA, the CDR3 is TGTTGTGGACAGCTTAATGAAAAACTGTTTTTT. As protein: CCGQLNEKLFF.

The sample holds a few counts of this clonotype. With a much larger clone just one base away, this may be a read error. The chain links TRBV5-6 to TRBJ1-1; the D gene is possibly TRBD1 (6 bases). Trimming took off 4 bases at V and 10 bases at J, with 14 bases between the two ends. The CDR3 is made up of 12 amino acids. Germline-derived CDR1 and CDR2 are SGHDT and YYEEEE. CDR3 DNA sequence: TGTGCCAGCAGCCGAATCAGGGGTGCAGCTTTCTTT. Its translation: CASSRIRGAAFF.

This clonotype was observed at least ten times. This chain connects TRBV5-1 to TRBJ1-2; 7 bases are a match to TRBD1. Trimming took 4 bases from V and 0 from J; bases not matched to a gene: 3. The CDR3 extends over 14 amino acids. Germline V gene sequence: CDR1 SGHRS, CDR2 YFSETQ. This CDR3 reads CASSDGQANYGYTF. In DNA form, the CDR3 reads TGCGCCAGCAGCGACGGACAGGCTAACTATGGCTACACCTTC.

This clonotype has only a few counts. This sequence joins TRBV29-1 and TRBJ1-1; D is unclear. CDR1 is SQVTM, CDR2 ANQGSEA, per germline. The CDR3 totals 12 residues. V shed 5 bases and J shed 1 base, with 8 bases lying between them. The CDR3 spells CSVNRANTEAFF. As DNA, the CDR3 is TGCAGCGTTAATAGGGCGAACACTGAAGCTTTCTTT. Full variable domain (remainder filled in from reference TRBV29-1 and TRBJ1-1): SAVISQKPSRDICQRGTSLTIQCQVDSQVTMMFWYRQQPGQSLTLIATANQGSEATYESGFVIDKFPISRPNLTFSTLTVSNMSPEDSSIYLCSVNRANTEAFFGQGTRLTVV.

V gene TRBV6-1 combines with J gene TRBJ1-1; possibly TRBD1 for D (5 bases). V was shortened by 7 bases and J by 1 base, with 10 bases between the two germline ends. Germline lookup yields CDR1 MNHNS and CDR2 SASEGT. The length of the CDR3 is 13 residues. The CDR3 DNA reads as TGTGCCAGCACCTATGGGGGGAACACTGAAGCTTTCTTT. Translating it yields CASTYGGNTEAFF.

This clonotype was recorded at least ten times. The gene calls are TRBV25-1 and TRBJ1-1; no definite D call. There are 12 residues in the CDR3. The germline V and J ends were trimmed by 1 base and 2 bases, with 2 bases remaining between them. Germline V gene lookup returns CDR1 MGHDK and CDR2 SYGVNS. CDR3 sequence: CASSESNTEAFF. CDR3 DNA sequence: TGTGCCAGCAGTGAATCAAACACTGAAGCTTTCTTT.

This clonotype came up many times. V is TRBV30 and J is TRBJ2-7; D uncertain. The germline gives CDR1 GTSNPN, CDR2 SVGIG (reference sequence). Trimming pared 1 base from V and 4 bases from J, leaving 11 bases between. The length of the CDR3 is 13 residues. The CDR3 nucleotides read TGTGCCTGGAGTGGAAAGGGTTTATACGAGCAGTACTTC. Translation: CAWSGKGLYEQYF.